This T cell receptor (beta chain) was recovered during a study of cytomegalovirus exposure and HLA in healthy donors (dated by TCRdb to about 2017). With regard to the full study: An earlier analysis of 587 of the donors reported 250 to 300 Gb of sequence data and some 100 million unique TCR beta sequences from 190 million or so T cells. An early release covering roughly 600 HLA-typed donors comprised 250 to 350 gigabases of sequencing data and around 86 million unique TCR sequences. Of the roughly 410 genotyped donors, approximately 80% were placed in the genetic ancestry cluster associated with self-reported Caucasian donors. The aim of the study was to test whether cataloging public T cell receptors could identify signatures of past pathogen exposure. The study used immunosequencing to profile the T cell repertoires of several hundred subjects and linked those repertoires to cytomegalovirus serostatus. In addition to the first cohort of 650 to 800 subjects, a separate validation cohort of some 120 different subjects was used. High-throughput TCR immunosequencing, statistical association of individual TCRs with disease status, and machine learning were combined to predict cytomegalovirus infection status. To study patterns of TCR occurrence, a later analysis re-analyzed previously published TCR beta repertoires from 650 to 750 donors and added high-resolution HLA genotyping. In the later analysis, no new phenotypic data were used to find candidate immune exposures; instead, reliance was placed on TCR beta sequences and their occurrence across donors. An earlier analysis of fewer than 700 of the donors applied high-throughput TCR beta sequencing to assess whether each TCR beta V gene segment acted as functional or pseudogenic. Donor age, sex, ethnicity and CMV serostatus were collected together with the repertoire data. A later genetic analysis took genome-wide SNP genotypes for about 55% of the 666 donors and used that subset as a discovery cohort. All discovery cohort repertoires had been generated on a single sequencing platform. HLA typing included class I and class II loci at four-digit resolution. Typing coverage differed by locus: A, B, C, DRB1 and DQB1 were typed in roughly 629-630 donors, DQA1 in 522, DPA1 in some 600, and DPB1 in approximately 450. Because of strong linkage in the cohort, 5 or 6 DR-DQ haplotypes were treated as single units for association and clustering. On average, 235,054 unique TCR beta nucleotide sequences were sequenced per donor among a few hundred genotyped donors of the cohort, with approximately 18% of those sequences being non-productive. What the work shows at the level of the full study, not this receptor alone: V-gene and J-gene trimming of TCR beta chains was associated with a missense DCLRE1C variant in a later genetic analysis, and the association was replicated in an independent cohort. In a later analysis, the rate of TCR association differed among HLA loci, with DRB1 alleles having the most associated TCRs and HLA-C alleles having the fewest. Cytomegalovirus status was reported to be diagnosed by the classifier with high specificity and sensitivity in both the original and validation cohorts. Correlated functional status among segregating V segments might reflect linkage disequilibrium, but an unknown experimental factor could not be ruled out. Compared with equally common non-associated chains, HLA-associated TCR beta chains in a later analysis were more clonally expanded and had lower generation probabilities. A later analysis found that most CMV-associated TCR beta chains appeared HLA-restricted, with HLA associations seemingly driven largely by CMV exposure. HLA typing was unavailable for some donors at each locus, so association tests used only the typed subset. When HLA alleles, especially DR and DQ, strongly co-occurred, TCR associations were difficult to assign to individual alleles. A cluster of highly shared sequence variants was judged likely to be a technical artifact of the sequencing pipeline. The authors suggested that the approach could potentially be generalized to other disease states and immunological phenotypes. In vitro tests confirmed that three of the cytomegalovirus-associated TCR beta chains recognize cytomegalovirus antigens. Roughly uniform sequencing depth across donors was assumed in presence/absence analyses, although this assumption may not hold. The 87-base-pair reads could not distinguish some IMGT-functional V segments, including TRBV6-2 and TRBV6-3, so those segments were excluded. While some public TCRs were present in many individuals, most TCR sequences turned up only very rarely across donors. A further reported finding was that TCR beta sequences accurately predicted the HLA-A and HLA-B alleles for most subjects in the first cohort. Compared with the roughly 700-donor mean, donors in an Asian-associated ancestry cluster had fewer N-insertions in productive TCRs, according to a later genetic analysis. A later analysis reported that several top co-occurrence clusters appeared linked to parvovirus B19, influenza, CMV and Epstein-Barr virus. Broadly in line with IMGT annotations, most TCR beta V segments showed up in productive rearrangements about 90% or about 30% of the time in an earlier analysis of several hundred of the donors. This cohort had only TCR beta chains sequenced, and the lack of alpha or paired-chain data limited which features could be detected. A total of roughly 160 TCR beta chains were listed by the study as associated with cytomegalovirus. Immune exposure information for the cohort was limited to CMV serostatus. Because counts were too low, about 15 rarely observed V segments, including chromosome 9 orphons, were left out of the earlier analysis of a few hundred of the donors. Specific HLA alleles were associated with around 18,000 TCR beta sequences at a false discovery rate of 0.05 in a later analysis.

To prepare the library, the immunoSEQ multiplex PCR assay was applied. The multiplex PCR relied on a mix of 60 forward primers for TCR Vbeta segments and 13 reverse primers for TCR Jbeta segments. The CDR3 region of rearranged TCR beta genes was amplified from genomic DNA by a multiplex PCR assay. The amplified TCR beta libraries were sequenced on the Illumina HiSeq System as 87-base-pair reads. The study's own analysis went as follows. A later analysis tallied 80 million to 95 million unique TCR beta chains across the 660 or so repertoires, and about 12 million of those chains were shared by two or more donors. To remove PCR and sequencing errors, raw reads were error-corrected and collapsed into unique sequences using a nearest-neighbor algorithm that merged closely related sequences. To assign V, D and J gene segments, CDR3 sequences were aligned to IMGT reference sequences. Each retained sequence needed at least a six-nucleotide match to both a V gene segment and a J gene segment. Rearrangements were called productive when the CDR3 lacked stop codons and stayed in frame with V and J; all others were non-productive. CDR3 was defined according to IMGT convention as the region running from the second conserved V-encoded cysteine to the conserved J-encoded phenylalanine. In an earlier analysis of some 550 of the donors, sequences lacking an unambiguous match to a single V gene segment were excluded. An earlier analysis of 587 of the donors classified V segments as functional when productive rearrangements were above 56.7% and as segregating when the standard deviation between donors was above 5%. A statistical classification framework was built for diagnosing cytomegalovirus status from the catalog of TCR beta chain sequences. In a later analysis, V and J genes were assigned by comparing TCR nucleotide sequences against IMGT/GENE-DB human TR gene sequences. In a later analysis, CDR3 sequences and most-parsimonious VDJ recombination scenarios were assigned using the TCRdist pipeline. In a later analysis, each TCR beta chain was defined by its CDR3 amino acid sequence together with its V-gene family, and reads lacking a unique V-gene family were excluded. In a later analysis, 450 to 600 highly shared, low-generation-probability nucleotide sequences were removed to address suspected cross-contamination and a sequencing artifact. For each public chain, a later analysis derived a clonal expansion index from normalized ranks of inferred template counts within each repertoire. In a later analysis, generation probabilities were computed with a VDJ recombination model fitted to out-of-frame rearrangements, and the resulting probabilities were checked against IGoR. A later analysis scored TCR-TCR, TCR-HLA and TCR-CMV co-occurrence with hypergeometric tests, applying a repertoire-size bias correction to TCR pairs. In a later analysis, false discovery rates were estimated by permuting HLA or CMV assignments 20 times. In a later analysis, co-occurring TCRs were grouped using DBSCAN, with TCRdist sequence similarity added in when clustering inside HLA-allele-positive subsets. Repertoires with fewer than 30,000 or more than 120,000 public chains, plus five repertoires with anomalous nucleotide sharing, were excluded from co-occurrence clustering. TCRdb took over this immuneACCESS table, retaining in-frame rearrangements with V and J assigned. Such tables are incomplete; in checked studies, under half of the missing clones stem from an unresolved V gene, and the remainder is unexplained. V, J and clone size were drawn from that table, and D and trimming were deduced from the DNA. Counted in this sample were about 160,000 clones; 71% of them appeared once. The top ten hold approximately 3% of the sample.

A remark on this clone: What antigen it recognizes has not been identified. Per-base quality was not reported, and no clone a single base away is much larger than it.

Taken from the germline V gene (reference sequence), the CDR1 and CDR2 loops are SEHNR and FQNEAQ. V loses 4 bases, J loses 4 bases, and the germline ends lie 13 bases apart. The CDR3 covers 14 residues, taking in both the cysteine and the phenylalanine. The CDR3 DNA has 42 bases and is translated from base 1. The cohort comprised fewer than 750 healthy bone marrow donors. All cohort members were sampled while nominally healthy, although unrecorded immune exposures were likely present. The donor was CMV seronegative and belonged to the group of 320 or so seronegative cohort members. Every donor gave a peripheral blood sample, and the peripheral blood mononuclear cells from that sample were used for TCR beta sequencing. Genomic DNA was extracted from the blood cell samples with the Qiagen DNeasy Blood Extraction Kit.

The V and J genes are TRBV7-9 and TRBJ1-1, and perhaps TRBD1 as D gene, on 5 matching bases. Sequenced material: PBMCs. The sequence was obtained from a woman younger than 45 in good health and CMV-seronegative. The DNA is TGTGCCAGCAGCTCATATGGGGGGGGCACTGAAGCTTTCTTT. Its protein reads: CASSSYGGGTEAFF.